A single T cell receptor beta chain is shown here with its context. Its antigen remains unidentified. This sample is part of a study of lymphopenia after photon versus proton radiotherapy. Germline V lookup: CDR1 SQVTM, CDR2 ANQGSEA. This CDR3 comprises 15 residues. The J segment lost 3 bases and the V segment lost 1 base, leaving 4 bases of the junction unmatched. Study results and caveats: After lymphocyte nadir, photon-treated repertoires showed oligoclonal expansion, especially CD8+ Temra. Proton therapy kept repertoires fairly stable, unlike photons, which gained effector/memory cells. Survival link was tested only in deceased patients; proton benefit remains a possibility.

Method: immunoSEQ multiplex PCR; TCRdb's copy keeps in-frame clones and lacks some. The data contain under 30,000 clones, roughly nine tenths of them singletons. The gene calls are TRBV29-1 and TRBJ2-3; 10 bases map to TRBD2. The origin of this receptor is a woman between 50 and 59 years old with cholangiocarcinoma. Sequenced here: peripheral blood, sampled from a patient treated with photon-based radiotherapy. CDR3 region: CSVEASGGFTDTQYF. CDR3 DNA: TGCAGCGTTGAAGCTAGCGGGGGTTTTACAGATACGCAGTATTTT.